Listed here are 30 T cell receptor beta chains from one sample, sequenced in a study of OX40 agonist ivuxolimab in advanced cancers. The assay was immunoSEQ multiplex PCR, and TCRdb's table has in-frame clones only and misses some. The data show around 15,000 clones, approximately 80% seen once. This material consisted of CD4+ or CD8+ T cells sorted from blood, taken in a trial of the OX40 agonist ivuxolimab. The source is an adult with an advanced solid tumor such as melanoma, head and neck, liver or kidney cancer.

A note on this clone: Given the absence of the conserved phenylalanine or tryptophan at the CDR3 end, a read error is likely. CDR3 protein: CASSLEGYEQYS. The CDR3 nucleotides read TGTGCCAGCAGCTTGGAAGGGTACGAGCAGTACTCC. The V call is TRBV5-5, the J call TRBJ2-7, with unresolved D. This CDR3 spans 12 amino acids. Germline V lookup: CDR1 SGHKS, CDR2 YYEKEE (reference sequence). The V and J ends lost 0 bases and 4 bases respectively, with 5 bases between them.

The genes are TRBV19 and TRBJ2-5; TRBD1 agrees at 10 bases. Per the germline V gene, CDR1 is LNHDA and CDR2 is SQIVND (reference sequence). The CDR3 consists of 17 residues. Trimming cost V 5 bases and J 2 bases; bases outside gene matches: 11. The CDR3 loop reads CASSSRDRGKGQETQYF. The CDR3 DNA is TGTGCCAGTAGTTCGCGGGACAGGGGAAAAGGACAAGAGACCCAGTACTTC.

The CDR3 bases are TGTGCCAGCAGCTTGACAGGGGGGAACACTGAAGCTTTCTTT. It is translated as CASSLTGGNTEAFF. J is TRBJ1-1 and V is TRBV7-3, with 9 bases aligning to TRBD1. Trimming removed 3 bases from V and 1 base from J; junction bases left unmatched: 0. Germline V gene data show CDR1 as SGHTA and CDR2 as FQGTGA. The CDR3 has 14 residues.

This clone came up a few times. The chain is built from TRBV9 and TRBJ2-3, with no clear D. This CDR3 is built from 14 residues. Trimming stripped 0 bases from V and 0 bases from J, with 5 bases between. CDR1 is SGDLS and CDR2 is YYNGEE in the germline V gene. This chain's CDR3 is CASSVATSTDTQYF. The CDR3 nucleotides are TGTGCCAGCAGCGTAGCTACTAGCACAGATACGCAGTATTTT.

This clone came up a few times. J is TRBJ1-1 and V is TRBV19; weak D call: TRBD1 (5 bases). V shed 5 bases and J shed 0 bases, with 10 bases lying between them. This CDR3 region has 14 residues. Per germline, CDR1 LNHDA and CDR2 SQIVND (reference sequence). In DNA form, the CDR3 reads TGTGCCAGTAGTTCTGAGGGGATGAACACTGAAGCTTTCTTT. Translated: CASSSEGMNTEAFF. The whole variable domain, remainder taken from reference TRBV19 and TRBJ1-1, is DGGITQSPKYLFRKEGQNVTLSCEQNLNHDAMYWYRQDPGQGLRLIYYSQIVNDFQKGDIAEGYSVSREKKESFPLTVTSAQKNPTAFYLCASSSEGMNTEAFFGQGTRLTVV.

In nucleotides, the CDR3 is TGTGCCAGCAGCTTAGGGACAGGGAGTAATTCACCCCTCCACTTT. Protein: CASSLGTGSNSPLHF. The chain joins TRBV5-6 to TRBJ1-6, with TRBD1 identical over 9 bases. This CDR3 has 15 residues. Unmatched junction bases numbered 3, after V lost 2 bases and J lost 6 bases. CDR1 is SGHDT and CDR2 is YYEEEE in the germline V gene. Based on the CDR3 plus reference TRBV5-6 and TRBJ1-6, the full variable domain is DAGVTQSPTHLIKTRGQQVTLRCSPKSGHDTVSWYQQALGQGPQFIFQYYEEEERQRGNFPDRFSGHQFPNYSSELNVNALLLGDSALYLCASSLGTGSNSPLHFGNGTRLTVT.

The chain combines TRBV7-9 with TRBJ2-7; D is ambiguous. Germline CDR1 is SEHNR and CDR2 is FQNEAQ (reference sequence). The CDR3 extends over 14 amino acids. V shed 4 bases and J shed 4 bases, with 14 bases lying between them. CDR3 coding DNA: TGTGCCAGCAGCTGGGCCCTCGGGCCGTACGAGCAGTACTTC. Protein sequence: CASSWALGPYEQYF.

The chain's CDR3 is CASSVDYNEQFF. The DNA for the CDR3 is TGTGCCAGCAGTGTCGACTACAATGAGCAGTTCTTC. V gene TRBV6-6 combines with J gene TRBJ2-1; D is uncertain. Trimming took off 5 bases at V and 3 bases at J, with 5 bases between the two ends. Germline V lookup: CDR1 MNHNY, CDR2 SVGAGI (reference sequence). There are 12 residues in the CDR3.

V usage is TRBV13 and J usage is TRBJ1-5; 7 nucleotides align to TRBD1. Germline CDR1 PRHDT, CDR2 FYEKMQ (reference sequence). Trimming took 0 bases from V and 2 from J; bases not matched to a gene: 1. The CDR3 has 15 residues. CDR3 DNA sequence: TGTGCCAGCAGCTTAGGACAGGGGCGCAATCAGCCCCAGCATTTT. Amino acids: CASSLGQGRNQPQHF.

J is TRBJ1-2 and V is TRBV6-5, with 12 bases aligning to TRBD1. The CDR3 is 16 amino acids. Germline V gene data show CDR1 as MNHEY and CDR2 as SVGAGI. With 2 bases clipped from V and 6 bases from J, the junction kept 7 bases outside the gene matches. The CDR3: CASSYEGTGGENGYTF. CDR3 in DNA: TGTGCCAGCAGTTACGAAGGGACAGGGGGCGAAAATGGCTACACCTTC.

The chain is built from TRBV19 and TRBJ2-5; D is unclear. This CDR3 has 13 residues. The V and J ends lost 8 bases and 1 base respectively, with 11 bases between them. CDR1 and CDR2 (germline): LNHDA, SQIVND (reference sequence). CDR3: CASVRIGQETQYF. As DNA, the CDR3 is TGTGCCAGTGTCAGGATAGGCCAAGAGACCCAGTACTTC.

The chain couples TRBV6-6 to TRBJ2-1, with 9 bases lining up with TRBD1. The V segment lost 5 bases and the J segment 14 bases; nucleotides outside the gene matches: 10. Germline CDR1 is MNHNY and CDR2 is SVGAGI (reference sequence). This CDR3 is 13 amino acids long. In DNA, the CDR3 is TGTGCCAGCAGTCCAGGGACAGGGAAATTGGAGTTCTTC. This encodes CASSPGTGKLEFF.

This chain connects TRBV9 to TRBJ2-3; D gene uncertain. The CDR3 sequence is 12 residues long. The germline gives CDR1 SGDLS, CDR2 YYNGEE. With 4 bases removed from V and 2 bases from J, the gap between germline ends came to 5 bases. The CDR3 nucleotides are TGTGCCAGCAGCTTGTACACAGATACGCAGTATTTT. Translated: CASSLYTDTQYF.

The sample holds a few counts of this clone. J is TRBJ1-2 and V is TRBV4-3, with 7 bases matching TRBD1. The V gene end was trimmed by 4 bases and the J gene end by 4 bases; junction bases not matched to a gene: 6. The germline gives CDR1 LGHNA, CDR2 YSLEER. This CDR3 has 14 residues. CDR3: CASSPSWDSYGYTF. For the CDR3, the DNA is TGCGCCAGCAGCCCCAGTTGGGACAGCTATGGCTACACCTTC.

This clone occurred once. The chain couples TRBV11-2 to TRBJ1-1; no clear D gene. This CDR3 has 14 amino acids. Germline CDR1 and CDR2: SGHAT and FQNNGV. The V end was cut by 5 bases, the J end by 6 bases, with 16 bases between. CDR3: CASSPSDPMPEAFF. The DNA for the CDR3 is TGTGCCAGCAGCCCCAGTGACCCCATGCCTGAAGCTTTCTTT.

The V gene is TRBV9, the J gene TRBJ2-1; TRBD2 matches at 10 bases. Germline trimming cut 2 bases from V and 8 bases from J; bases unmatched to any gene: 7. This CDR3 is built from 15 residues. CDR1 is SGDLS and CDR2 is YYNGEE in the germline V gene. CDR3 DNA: TGTGCCAGCAGCGTTTTAAGCGGGGGGGCCTATGAGCAGTTCTTC. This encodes CASSVLSGGAYEQFF.

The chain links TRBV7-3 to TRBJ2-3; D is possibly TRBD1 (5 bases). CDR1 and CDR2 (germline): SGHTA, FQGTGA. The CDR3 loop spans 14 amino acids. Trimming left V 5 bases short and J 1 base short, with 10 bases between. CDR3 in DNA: TGTGCCAGCAGCCAGGCACAGGGCACAGATACGCAGTATTTT. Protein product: CASSQAQGTDTQYF.

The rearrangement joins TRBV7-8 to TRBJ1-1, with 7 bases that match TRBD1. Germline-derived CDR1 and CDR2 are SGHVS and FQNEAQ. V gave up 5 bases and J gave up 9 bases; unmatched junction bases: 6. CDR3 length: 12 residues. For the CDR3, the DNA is TGTGCCAGCAGCCCTGACAGGGTTAAAGCTTTCTTT. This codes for CASSPDRVKAFF.

CDR3 protein: CASSVGSGGIYNEQFF. CDR3 bases: TGTGCCAGCAGCGTAGGAAGCGGGGGGATCTACAATGAGCAGTTCTTC. The V gene is TRBV9, the J gene TRBJ2-1; 9 nucleotides match TRBD2. This CDR3 region has 16 residues. Germline CDR1 and CDR2: SGDLS and YYNGEE. Trimming at V came to 0 bases and at J to 3 bases, leaving 4 bases not matched to a gene.

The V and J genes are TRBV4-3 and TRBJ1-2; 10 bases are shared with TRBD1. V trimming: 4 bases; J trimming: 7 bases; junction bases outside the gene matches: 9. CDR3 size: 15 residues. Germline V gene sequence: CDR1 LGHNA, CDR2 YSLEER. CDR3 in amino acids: CASSPTSGTGAGYTF. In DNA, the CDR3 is TGCGCCAGCAGCCCAACCTCCGGGACAGGGGCTGGCTACACCTTC.

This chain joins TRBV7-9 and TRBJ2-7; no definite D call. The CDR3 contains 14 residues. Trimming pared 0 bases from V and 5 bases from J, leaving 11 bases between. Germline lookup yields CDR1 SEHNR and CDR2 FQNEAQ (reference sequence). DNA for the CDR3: TGTGCCAGCAGCTTAGCGGCCGGTCCGAACGAGCAGTACTTC. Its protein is CASSLAAGPNEQYF.

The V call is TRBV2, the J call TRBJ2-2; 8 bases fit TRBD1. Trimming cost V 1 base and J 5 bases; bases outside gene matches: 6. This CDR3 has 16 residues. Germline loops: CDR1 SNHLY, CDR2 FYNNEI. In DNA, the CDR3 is TGTGCCAGCAGTGAAGTGGACAGGGTGGGAACCGGGGAGCTGTTTTTT. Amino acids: CASSEVDRVGTGELFF.

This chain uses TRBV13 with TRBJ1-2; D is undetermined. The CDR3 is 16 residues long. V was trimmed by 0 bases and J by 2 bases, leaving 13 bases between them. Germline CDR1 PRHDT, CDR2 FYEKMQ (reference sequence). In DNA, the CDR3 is TGTGCCAGCAGCTTAGGCCGAGCCCTCCTGAACTATGGCTACACCTTC. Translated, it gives CASSLGRALLNYGYTF.

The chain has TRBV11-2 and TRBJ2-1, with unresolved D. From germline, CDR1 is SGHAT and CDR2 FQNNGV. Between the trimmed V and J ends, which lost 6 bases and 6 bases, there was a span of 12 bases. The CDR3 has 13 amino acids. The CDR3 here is CASSQGPPNEQFF. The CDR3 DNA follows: TGTGCCAGCAGTCAAGGGCCCCCCAATGAGCAGTTCTTC. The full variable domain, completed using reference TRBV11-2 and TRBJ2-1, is EAGVAQSPRYKIIEKRQSVAFWCNPISGHATLYWYQQILGQGPKLLIQFQNNGVVDDSQLPKDRFSAERLKGVDSTLKIQPAKLEDSAVYLCASSQGPPNEQFFGPGTRLTVL.

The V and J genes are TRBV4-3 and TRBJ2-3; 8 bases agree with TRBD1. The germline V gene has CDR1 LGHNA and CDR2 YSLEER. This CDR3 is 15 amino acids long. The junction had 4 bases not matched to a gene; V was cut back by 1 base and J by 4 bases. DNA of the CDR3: TGCGCCAGCAGCCAAGCGGACAGGGTCGCAGATACGCAGTATTTT. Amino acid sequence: CASSQADRVADTQYF.

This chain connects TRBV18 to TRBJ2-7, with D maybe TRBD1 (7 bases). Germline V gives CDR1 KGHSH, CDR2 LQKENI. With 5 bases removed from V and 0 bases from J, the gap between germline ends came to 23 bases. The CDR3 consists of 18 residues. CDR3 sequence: CASSSRKAGGPSSYEQYF. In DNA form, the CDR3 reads TGTGCCAGCTCATCGAGAAAGGCAGGGGGGCCCAGCTCCTACGAGCAGTACTTC.

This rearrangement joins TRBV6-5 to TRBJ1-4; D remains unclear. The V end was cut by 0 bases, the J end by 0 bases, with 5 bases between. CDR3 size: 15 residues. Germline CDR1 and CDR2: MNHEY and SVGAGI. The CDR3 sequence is CASSYSPATNEKLFF. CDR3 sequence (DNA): TGTGCCAGCAGTTACTCGCCAGCAACTAATGAAAAACTGTTTTTT.

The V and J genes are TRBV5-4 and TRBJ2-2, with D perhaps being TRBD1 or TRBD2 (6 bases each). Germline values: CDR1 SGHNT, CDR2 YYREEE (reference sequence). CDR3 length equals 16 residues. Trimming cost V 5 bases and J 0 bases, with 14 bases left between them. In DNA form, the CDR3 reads TGTGCCAGCAGGTGGGGGGCAGGGGCGAACACCGGGGAGCTGTTTTTT. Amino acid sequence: CASRWGAGANTGELFF.

The CDR3 loop reads CASSEGTGPNEQFF. The DNA of the CDR3 is TGTGCCAGCAGCGAAGGGACAGGCCCCAATGAGCAGTTCTTC. This sequence joins TRBV13 and TRBJ2-1, with 8 positions matching TRBD1. The CDR3 is made up of 14 amino acids. V lost 5 bases, J lost 6 bases, and 6 bases stayed unmatched. Germline V CDR1 and CDR2: PRHDT, FYEKMQ (reference sequence).

The CDR3 sequence: CASSLGQGNEQFF. The CDR3 DNA is TGTGCCAGCAGCTTAGGACAGGGCAATGAGCAGTTCTTC. The chain links TRBV13 to TRBJ2-1; possibly TRBD1 for D (6 bases). This CDR3 comprises 13 residues. Trimming cost V 0 bases and J 6 bases, with 6 bases left between them. Per germline, CDR1 PRHDT and CDR2 FYEKMQ (reference sequence). The entire variable domain, with the rest obtained from reference TRBV13 and TRBJ2-1, is as follows: AAGVIQSPRHLIKEKRETATLKCYPIPRHDTVYWYQQGPGQDPQFLISFYEKMQSDKGSIPDRFSAQQFSDYHSELNMSSLELGDSALYFCASSLGQGNEQFFGPGTRLTVL.